These 4 T cell receptor beta chains originate from one sample sequenced in a study of identical twins. TCRdb called the 5' RACE reads again in MiXCR, with one record for every CDR3 protein. The table includes 640,000 or so distinct CDR3 sequences, 6% to 6.5% detected once. The sample consisted of naive T cells sorted from blood. The receptors come from a man in his late teens or twenties in good health.

In its sample, this clonotype was seen a few times. V usage is TRBV18 and J usage is TRBJ2-5, with D possibly being TRBD1 or TRBD2 (6 bases each). The CDR3 contains 16 residues. Trimming stripped 3 bases from V and 0 bases from J, with 14 bases between. Germline CDR1 is KGHSH and CDR2 is LQKENI. CDR3 in amino acids: CASSPGEGGYQETQYF. The CDR3 region has the DNA TGTGCCAGCTCACCCGGTGAAGGGGGGTACCAAGAGACCCAGTACTTC. The complete variable domain, with remaining parts taken from reference TRBV18 and TRBJ2-5, reads NAGVMQNPRHLVRRRGQEARLRCSPMKGHSHVYWYRQLPEEGLKFMVYLQKENIIDESGMPKERFSAEFPKEGPSILRIQQVVRGDSAAYFCASSPGEGGYQETQYFGPGTRLLVL.

This clonotype came up many times. The rearrangement joins TRBV5-5 to TRBJ2-7; unclear D gene. The CDR3 has 15 residues. Germline V gives CDR1 SGHKS, CDR2 YYEKEE (reference sequence). V lost 0 bases and J 2 bases, leaving 12 bases between the germline ends. CDR3 sequence (DNA): TGTGCCAGCAGCTTGGATTGGGTAAATGCCTACGAGCAGTACTTC. Its translation: CASSLDWVNAYEQYF.

The chain combines TRBV3-1 with TRBJ1-6, with unresolved D. Trimming removed 3 bases from V and 8 bases from J, with 11 bases in between. This CDR3 contains 14 residues. Per the germline V gene, CDR1 is LGHDT and CDR2 is YNNKEL (reference sequence). The chain's CDR3 is CASSQPGFDSPLHF. The CDR3 DNA reads as TGTGCCAGCAGCCAGCCCGGGTTTGATTCACCCCTCCACTTT.

This clonotype was picked up many times. The chain employs TRBV29-1 and TRBJ2-1; D is undetermined. CDR3 length equals 12 residues. In germline, CDR1 is SQVTM, CDR2 ANQGSEA. Trimming stripped 7 bases from V and 6 bases from J, with 13 bases between. The CDR3 reads CSAENWGNEQFF. The CDR3 coding sequence is TGCAGCGCCGAAAACTGGGGCAATGAGCAGTTCTTC.